This T cell receptor (beta chain) came from a study of cytomegalovirus exposure and HLA in healthy donors. About the study: Inside one of the first data releases sat roughly 80 million unique TCRs taken from HLA-typed donors.

Study outcomes and limitations: It was in a later analysis that TCR association rates were seen to vary by HLA locus, highest for DRB1 and lowest for HLA-C. Cytomegalovirus association was assigned to about 180 TCR beta chains.

With 60 Vbeta and 13 Jbeta primers, the PCR was carried out. Some clones are missing from TCRdb's copy, which holds only in-frame ones; the method was immunoSEQ multiplex PCR. The sample consists of about 150,000 clones, roughly 84% of them appearing once. When sampled, the donors appeared nominally healthy, though they likely had unrecorded immune exposures. In regard to this clone: Its antigen is unidentified.

Source material: PBMCs. The clonotype was recovered from a man aged 30 to 39 in good health and CMV-seropositive.

The CDR3 region has the DNA TGCGCCAGCAGCTTGCGGACAGGGGAGCAGTTCTTC. It yields the protein CASSLRTGEQFF. V usage is TRBV5-1 and J usage is TRBJ2-1; the match to TRBD1 covers 8 bases. Germline-derived CDR1 and CDR2 are SGHRS and YFSETQ. This CDR3 has 12 residues. J was trimmed by 10 bases and V by 1 base; bases with no gene match: 1.